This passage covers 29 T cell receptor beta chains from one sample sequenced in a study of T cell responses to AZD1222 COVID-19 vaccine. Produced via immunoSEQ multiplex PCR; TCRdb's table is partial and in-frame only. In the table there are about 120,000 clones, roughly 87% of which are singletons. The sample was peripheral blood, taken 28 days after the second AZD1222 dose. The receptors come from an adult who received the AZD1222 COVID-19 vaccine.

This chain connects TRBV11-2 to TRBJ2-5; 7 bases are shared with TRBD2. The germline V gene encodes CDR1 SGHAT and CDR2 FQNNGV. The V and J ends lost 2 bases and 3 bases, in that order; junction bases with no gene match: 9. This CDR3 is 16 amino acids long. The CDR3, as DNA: TGTGCCAGCAGCTTATGGGGAGGGGATATGGAAGAGACCCAGTACTTC. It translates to CASSLWGGDMEETQYF. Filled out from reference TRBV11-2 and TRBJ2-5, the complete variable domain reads EAGVAQSPRYKIIEKRQSVAFWCNPISGHATLYWYQQILGQGPKLLIQFQNNGVVDDSQLPKDRFSAERLKGVDSTLKIQPAKLEDSAVYLCASSLWGGDMEETQYFGPGTRLLVL.

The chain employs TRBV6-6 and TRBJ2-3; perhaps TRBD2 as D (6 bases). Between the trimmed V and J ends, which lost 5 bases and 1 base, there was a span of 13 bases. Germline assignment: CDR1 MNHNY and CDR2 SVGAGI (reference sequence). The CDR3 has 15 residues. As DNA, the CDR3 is TGTGCCAGCAGTGTCCCAGGCGGGGGCACAGATACGCAGTATTTT. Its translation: CASSVPGGGTDTQYF.

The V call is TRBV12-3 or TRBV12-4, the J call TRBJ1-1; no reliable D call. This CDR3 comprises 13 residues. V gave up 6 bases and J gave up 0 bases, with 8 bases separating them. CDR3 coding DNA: TGTGCCAGCAGAAAACTAGTGAACACTGAAGCTTTCTTT. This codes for CASRKLVNTEAFF.

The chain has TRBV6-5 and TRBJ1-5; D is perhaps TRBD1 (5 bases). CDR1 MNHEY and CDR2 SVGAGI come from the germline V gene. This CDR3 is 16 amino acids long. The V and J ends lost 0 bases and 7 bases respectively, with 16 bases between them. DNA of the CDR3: TGTGCCAGCAGTTACTCGAGTAGAGTGGGGGGACAGCCCCAGCATTTT. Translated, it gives CASSYSSRVGGQPQHF.

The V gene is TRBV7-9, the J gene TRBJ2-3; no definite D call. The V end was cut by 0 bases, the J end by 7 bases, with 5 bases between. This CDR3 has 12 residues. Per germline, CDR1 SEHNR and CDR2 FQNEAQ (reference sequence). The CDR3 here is CASSLAWNTQYF. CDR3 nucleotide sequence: TGTGCCAGCAGCTTAGCGTGGAATACGCAGTATTTT.

The DNA of the CDR3 is TGTGCCAGTACCTCACATTACGACAGGGGCGAGCAGTACTTC. Its translation is CASTSHYDRGEQYF. This rearrangement joins TRBV19 to TRBJ2-7, with TRBD1 matching 8 bases. Germline values: CDR1 LNHDA, CDR2 SQIVND (reference sequence). With 7 bases clipped from V and 6 bases from J, the junction kept 11 bases outside the gene matches. The CDR3 has 14 amino acids.

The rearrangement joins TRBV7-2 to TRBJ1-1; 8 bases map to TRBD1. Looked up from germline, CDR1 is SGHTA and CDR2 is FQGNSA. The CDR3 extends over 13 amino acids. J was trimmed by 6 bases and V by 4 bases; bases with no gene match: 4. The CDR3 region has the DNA TGTGCCAGCAGCTCGAGGACAGGGCCTGAAGCTTTCTTT. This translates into CASSSRTGPEAFF.

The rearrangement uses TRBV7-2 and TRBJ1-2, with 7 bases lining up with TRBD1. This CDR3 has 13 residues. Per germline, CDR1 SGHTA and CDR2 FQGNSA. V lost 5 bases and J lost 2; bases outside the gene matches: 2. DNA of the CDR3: TGTGCCAGCAGCGGGGGACAGAACTATGGCTACACCTTC. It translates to CASSGGQNYGYTF.

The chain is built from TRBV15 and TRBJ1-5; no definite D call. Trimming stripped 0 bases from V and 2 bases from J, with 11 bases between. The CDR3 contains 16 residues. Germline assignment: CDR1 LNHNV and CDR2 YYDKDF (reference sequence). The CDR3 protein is CATSRERVNGNQPQHF. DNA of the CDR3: TGTGCCACCAGCAGAGAAAGGGTGAATGGCAATCAGCCCCAGCATTTT.

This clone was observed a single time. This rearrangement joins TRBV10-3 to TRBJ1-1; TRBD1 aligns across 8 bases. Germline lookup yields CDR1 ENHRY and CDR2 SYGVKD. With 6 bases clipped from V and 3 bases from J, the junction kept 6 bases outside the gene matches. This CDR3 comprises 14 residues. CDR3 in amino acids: CAISSTGVDTEAFF. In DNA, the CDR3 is TGTGCCATCAGCTCGACAGGGGTGGACACTGAAGCTTTCTTT.

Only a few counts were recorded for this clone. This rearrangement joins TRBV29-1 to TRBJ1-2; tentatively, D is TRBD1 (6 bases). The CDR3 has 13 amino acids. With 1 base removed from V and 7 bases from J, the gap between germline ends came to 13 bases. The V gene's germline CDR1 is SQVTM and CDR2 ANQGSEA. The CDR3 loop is CSVEGTASGGYTF. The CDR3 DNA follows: TGCAGCGTTGAAGGGACAGCGTCGGGTGGCTACACCTTC.

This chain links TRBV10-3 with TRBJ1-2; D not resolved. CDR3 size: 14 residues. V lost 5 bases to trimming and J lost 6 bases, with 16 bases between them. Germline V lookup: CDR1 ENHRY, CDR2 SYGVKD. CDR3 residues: CAISTPRTGDGYTF. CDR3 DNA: TGTGCCATCAGTACCCCCAGGACCGGGGATGGCTACACCTTC.

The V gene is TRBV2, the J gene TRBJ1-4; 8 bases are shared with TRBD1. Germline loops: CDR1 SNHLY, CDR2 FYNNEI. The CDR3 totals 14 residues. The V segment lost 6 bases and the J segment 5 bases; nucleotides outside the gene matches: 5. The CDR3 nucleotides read TGTGCCAGCAGCCCCCGGGACAGGAATGAAAAACTGTTTTTT. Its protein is CASSPRDRNEKLFF.

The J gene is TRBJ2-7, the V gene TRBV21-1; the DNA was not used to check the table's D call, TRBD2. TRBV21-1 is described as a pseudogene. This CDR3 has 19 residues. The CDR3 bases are TGTGCCAGCAGCAAAGACTCTTACCGGGGACTTAGGAGTTCCTACGAGCAGTACTTC. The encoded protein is CASSKDSYRGLRSSYEQYF.

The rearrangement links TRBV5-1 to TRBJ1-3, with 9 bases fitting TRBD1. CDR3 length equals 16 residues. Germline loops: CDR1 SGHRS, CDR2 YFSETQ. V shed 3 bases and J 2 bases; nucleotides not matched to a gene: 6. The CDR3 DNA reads TGCGCCAGCAGCTGGGGACAGGGCGGGACTGGAAACACCATATATTTT. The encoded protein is CASSWGQGGTGNTIYF. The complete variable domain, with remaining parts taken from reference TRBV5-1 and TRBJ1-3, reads KAGVTQTPRYLIKTRGQQVTLSCSPISGHRSVSWYQQTPGQGLQFLFEYFSETQRNKGNFPGRFSGRQFSNSRSEMNVSTLELGDSALYLCASSWGQGGTGNTIYFGEGSWLTVV.

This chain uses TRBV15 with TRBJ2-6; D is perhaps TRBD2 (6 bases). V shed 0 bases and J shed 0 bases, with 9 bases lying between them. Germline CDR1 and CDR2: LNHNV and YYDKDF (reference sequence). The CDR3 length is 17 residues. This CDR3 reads CATSRDFGGSGANVLTF. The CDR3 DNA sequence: TGTGCCACCAGCAGAGATTTCGGGGGCTCTGGGGCCAACGTCCTGACTTTC.

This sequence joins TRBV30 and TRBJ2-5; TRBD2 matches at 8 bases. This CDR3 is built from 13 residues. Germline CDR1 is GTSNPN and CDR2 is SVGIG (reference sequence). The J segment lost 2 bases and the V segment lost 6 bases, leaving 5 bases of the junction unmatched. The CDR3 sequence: CACHSGAQETQYF. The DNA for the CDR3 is TGTGCCTGCCATAGCGGGGCGCAAGAGACCCAGTACTTC.

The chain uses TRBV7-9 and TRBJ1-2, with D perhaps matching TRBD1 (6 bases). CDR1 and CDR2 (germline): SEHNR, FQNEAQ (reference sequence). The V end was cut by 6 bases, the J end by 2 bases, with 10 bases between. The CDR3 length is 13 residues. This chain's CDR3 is CASRPTGNYGYTF. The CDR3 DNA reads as TGTGCCAGCAGACCCACAGGGAACTATGGCTACACCTTC.

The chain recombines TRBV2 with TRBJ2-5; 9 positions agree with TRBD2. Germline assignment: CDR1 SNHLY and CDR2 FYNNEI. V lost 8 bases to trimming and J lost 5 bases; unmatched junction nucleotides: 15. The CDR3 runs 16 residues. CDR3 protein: CASCAGGGASWETQYF. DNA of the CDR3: TGTGCCAGCTGTGCGGGCGGGGGGGCCTCCTGGGAGACCCAGTACTTC.

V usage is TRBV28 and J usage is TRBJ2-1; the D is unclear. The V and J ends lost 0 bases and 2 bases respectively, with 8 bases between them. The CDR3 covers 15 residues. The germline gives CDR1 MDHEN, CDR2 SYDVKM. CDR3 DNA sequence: TGTGCCAGCAGTTTATGGAACCCCCCCTACAATGAGCAGTTCTTC. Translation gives CASSLWNPPYNEQFF.

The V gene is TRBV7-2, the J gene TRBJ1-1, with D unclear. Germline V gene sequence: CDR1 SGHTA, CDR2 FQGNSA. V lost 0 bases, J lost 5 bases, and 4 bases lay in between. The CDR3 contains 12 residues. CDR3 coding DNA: TGTGCCAGCAGCTTAGCCGGTACTGAAGCTTTCTTT. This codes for CASSLAGTEAFF.

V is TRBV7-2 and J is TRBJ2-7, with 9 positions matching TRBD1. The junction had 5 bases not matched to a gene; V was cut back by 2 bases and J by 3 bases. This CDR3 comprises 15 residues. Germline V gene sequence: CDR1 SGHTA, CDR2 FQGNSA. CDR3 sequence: CASSLTGQGYYEQYF. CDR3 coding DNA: TGTGCCAGCAGCTTAACGGGACAGGGATACTACGAGCAGTACTTC. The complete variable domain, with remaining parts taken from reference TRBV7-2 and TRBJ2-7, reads GAGVSQSPSNKVTEKGKDVELRCDPISGHTALYWYRQSLGQGLEFLIYFQGNSAPDKSGLPSDRFSAERTGGSVSTLTIQRTQQEDSAVYLCASSLTGQGYYEQYFGPGTRLTVT.

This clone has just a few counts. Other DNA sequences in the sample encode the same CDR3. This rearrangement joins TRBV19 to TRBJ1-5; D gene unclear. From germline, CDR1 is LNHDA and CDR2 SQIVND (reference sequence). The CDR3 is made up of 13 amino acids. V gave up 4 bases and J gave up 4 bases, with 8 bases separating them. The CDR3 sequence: CASSTGLNQPQHF. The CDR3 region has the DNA TGTGCCAGTAGTACTGGGCTGAATCAGCCCCAGCATTTT.

The CDR3 nucleotides read TGTGCCAGCAGCTCCGACCGGTTTGCGAACACCGGGGAGCTGTTTTTT. Its translation is CASSSDRFANTGELFF. This chain joins TRBV4-2 and TRBJ2-2, with D uncertain. This CDR3 region has 16 residues. The germline V gene encodes CDR1 LGHNA and CDR2 YNFKEQ. V lost 5 bases and J 0 bases, leaving 13 bases between the germline ends.

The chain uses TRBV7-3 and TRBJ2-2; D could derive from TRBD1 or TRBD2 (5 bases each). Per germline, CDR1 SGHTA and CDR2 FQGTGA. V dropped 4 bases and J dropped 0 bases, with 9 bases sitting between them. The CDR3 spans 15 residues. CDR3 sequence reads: CASSWGPPNTGELFF. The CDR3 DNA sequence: TGTGCCAGCAGCTGGGGACCACCGAACACCGGGGAGCTGTTTTTT. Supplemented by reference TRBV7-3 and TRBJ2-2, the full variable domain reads GAGVSQTPSNKVTEKGKYVELRCDPISGHTALYWYRQSLGQGPEFLIYFQGTGAADDSGLPNDRFFAVRPEGSVSTLKIQRTERGDSAVYLCASSWGPPNTGELFFGEGSRLTVL.

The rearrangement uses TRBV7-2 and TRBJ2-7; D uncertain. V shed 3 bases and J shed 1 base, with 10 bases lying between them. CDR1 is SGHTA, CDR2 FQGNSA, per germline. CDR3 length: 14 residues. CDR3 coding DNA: TGTGCCAGCAGCTTGATCGGCCGGTCCTACGAGCAGTACTTC. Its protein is CASSLIGRSYEQYF.

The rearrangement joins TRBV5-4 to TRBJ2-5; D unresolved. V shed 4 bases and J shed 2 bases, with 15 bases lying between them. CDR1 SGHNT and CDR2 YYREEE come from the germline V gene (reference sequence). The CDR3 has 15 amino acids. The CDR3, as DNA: TGTGCCAGCAGCCAACGAGTGAACGTTCAAGAGACCCAGTACTTC. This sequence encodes CASSQRVNVQETQYF.

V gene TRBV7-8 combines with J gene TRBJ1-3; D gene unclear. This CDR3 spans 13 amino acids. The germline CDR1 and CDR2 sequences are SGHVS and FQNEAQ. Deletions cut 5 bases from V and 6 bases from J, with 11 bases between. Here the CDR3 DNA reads TGTGCCAGCAGCACCGGGAGGGAAAACACCATATATTTT. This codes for CASSTGRENTIYF.

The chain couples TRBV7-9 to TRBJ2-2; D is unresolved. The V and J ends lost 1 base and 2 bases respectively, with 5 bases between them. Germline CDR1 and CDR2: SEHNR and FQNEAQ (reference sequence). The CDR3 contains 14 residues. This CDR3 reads CASSLGSNTGELFF. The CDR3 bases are TGTGCCAGCAGCTTAGGGAGTAACACCGGGGAGCTGTTTTTT.